Reported below is one TCR beta chain. The data originate from a study of blood T cell repertoires in COVID-19. For the study at large: Samples of COVID-19 (acute and convalescent) were obtained from the United States, Italy and Spain.

Germline loops: CDR1 SQVTM, CDR2 ANQGSEA. This CDR3 contains 13 residues. Trimming removed 6 bases at V and 3 bases at J, with 15 bases between. Participants were aged roughly 18 to 90 years, lived in over 20 US areas, and enrolled virtually. TCRdb's table, derived via immunoSEQ multiplex PCR, lists solely in-frame clones and lacks some. The sample lists over 200,000 clones, nearly 90% occurring once. The source of this sequence is a woman between 25 and 40 years old with acute COVID-19. The J gene is TRBJ2-7, the V gene TRBV29-1, with D perhaps matching TRBD2 (7 bases). Sequencing was done on a sample of PBMCs or T cells enriched from blood (not recorded which). CDR3 nucleotides: TGCAGCGTCGAGGGGGGGGGCGACTACGAGCAGTACTTC. This codes for CSVEGGGDYEQYF.